One sample yielded the 7 T cell receptor beta chains listed below, sequenced in a study of spatial heterogeneity in lung cancer. A single record per CDR3 protein comes from TCRdb applying MiXCR to the 5' RACE reads. The table lists approximately 52,000 distinct CDR3 sequences, roughly 6.5% of them singletons. Indicated time point: sample taken at primary tumor resection. Unsorted samples of tumor, nontumor lung or frozen PBMC had their whole RNA sequenced. The material was PBMCs, obtained at surgery. These TCRs come from a female donor with early-stage non-small cell lung cancer.

In this sample, this clonotype turned up once. Because the CDR3 is missing its conserved closing phenylalanine or tryptophan, this is likely a read error. The genes are TRBV20-1 and TRBJ2-2, with 7 bases lining up with TRBD2. Germline V CDR1 and CDR2: DFQATT, SNEGSKA (reference sequence). V lost 1 base, J lost 3 bases, and 8 bases stayed unmatched. This CDR3 is built from 16 residues. CDR3 in DNA: TGCAGTGCTAGAGGGGTCCAGCGGGGATACACCGGGGAGCTGTTTTAT. It codes for CSARGVQRGYTGELFY.

This clonotype was detected many times. This rearrangement joins TRBV7-8 to TRBJ1-5; TRBD1 might be the D (5 bases). The germline V and J ends were trimmed by 0 bases and 9 bases, with 27 bases remaining between them. CDR3 length: 19 amino acids. The germline V gene encodes CDR1 SGHVS and CDR2 FQNEAQ. The CDR3 loop reads CASSLARPRGTGWPLPQHF. In DNA form, the CDR3 reads TGTGCCAGCAGCTTAGCGCGCCCAAGGGGCACCGGGTGGCCTTTGCCCCAGCATTTT.

This clonotype showed up many times. The chain carries TRBV7-9 and TRBJ2-2; unclear D gene. The CDR3 runs 14 residues. Germline V CDR1 and CDR2: SEHNR, FQNEAQ (reference sequence). V was clipped by 2 bases and J by 2 bases, with 6 bases between them. CDR3 coding DNA: TGTGCCAGCAGCTTAAGCAGCAACACCGGGGAGCTGTTTTTT. As protein: CASSLSSNTGELFF.

In this sample, this clonotype turned up many times. The J gene is TRBJ2-1, the V gene TRBV4-2, with 11 bases fitting TRBD1. The CDR3 length is 16 residues. The trim removed 0 bases at V and 6 bases at J, leaving 4 bases unmatched. Germline CDR1 reads LGHNA; CDR2 reads YNFKEQ. DNA for the CDR3: TGTGCCAGCAGCCAAGATCAGGGGACAGGGGGCAATGAGCAGTTCTTC. Translated: CASSQDQGTGGNEQFF.

The chain employs TRBV25-1 and TRBJ2-4; 10 nucleotides agree with TRBD2. The germline V gene encodes CDR1 MGHDK and CDR2 SYGVNS. This CDR3 spans 17 amino acids. Losses at the gene ends were 5 bases for V and 6 bases for J; bases not matched to a gene: 13. DNA for the CDR3: TGTGCCAGCAGTTCCGTAAGCGGGGGGGCCCTTAGAAACATTCAGTACTTC. Protein: CASSSVSGGALRNIQYF.

This clonotype was picked up many times. The chain employs TRBV28 and TRBJ2-1, with 9 bases fitting TRBD2. Germline CDR1 MDHEN, CDR2 SYDVKM. The length of the CDR3 is 14 residues. With 6 bases clipped from V and 3 bases from J, the junction kept 3 bases outside the gene matches. The CDR3 protein is CASSSSGGYNEQFF. The CDR3 nucleotides are TGTGCCAGCAGCAGTAGCGGGGGCTACAATGAGCAGTTCTTC.

V and J are TRBV10-3 and TRBJ2-1; 8 bases align to TRBD2. Germline V gives CDR1 ENHRY, CDR2 SYGVKD. V lost 4 bases and J lost 2; bases outside the gene matches: 4. This CDR3 has 15 residues. CDR3 sequence: CAISAGGGPYNEQFF. Written as DNA, the CDR3 is TGTGCCATCAGTGCGGGGGGGGGACCCTACAATGAGCAGTTCTTC.